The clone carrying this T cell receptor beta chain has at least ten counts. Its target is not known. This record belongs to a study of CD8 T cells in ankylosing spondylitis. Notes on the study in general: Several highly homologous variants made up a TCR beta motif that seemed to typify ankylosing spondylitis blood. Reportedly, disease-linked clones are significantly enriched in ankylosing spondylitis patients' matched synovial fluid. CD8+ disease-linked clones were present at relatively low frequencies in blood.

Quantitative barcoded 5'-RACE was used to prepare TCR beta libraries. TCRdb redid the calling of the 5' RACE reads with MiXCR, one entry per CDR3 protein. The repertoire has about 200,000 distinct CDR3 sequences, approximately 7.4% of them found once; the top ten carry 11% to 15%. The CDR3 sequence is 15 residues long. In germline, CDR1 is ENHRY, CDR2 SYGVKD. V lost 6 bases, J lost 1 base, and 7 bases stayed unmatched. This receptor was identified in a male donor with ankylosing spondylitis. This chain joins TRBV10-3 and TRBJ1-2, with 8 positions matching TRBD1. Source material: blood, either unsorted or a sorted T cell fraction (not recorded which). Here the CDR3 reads CAIRPQGEVNYGYTF. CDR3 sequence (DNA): TGTGCCATCAGACCACAGGGGGAGGTTAACTATGGCTACACCTTC.